What follows are 29 T cell receptor beta chains derived from one specimen sequenced in a study of shared clonotypes between healthy human individuals. Terminally differentiated effector memory CD45RA+ cells were excluded by CCR7 positive selection of CD45RO-negative cells. Sequencing used immunoSEQ multiplex PCR; TCRdb keeps in-frame clones, though not all of them. This table holds some 2 million clones, about 95% found once. The specimen sequenced was naive CD8+ T cells sorted from blood. These receptors were collected from a man aged 18 to 30 in good health.

J is TRBJ1-1 and V is TRBV30; 8 bases agree with TRBD1. The V gene end was trimmed by 5 bases and the J gene end by 4 bases; junction bases not matched to a gene: 3. Germline CDR1 is GTSNPN and CDR2 is SVGIG (reference sequence). The CDR3 is made up of 12 amino acids. In DNA form, the CDR3 reads TGTGCCTGGCAGGGGGCGCGCACTGAAGCTTTCTTT. It encodes CAWQGARTEAFF. The full variable domain, completed using reference TRBV30 and TRBJ1-1, is SQTIHQWPATLVQPVGSPLSLECTVEGTSNPNLYWYRQAAGRGLQLLFYSVGIGQISSEVPQNLSASRPQDRQFILSSKKLLLSDSGFYLCAWQGARTEAFFGQGTRLTVV.

The chain carries TRBV27 and TRBJ1-2; D possibly corresponds to TRBD1 (5 bases). Germline V gene lookup returns CDR1 MNHEY and CDR2 SMNVEV (reference sequence). Trimming left V 4 bases short and J 6 bases short, with 15 bases between. The CDR3 totals 14 residues. This chain's CDR3 is CASSSLGGGNGYTF. The CDR3 DNA follows: TGTGCCAGCAGTTCCCTTGGGGGTGGGAATGGCTACACCTTC.

The table lists this clone with a count of one. The J gene is TRBJ2-7, the V gene TRBV13; TRBD1 agrees at 7 bases. CDR1 is PRHDT and CDR2 is FYEKMQ in the germline V gene (reference sequence). CDR3 length equals 15 residues. The ends lost 3 bases at V and 4 bases at J; junction bases unmatched: 9. The CDR3 reads CASSFVRGGSYEQYF. The CDR3 nucleotides are TGTGCCAGCAGCTTTGTCCGAGGGGGCAGTTACGAGCAGTACTTC.

The chain combines TRBV10-3 with TRBJ2-3, with a weak D call TRBD2 (5 bases). The V gene lost 2 bases and the J gene lost 5 bases, with 14 bases spanning the gap. This CDR3 has 15 amino acids. Germline CDR1 is ENHRY and CDR2 is SYGVKD. CDR3 loop: CAISEGGFGIDTQYF. CDR3 sequence (DNA): TGTGCCATCAGTGAGGGTGGTTTCGGGATAGATACGCAGTATTTT.

The chain is built from TRBV7-8 and TRBJ1-1; 7 positions match TRBD1. The trim removed 5 bases at V and 0 bases at J, leaving 9 bases unmatched. Germline V CDR1 and CDR2: SGHVS, FQNEAQ. The CDR3 sequence is 16 residues long. The CDR3 DNA sequence: TGTGCCAGCAGCGTTACAGGGGTTGGGATGAACACTGAAGCTTTCTTT. Protein product: CASSVTGVGMNTEAFF.

V is TRBV13 and J is TRBJ1-4, with D uncertain. With 3 bases removed from V and 8 bases from J, the gap between germline ends came to 13 bases. The CDR3 loop spans 14 amino acids. Per germline, CDR1 PRHDT and CDR2 FYEKMQ (reference sequence). The CDR3: CASSFQTRNEKLFF. The CDR3 DNA is TGTGCCAGCAGCTTTCAAACCCGGAACGAAAAACTGTTTTTT.

On this clone itself: The same CDR3 is also encoded by other DNA sequences in this sample. This chain links TRBV9 with TRBJ2-7, with TRBD2 matching over 9 bases. V trimming: 2 bases; J trimming: 2 bases; junction bases outside the gene matches: 2. CDR1 is SGDLS and CDR2 is YYNGEE in the germline V gene. This CDR3 has 14 residues. CDR3 loop: CASSVGLAAYEQYF. The CDR3 DNA reads as TGTGCCAGCAGCGTGGGACTAGCAGCCTACGAGCAGTACTTC.

The rearrangement links TRBV25-1 to TRBJ1-1, with a weak D call TRBD1 (6 bases). The germline V and J ends were trimmed by 5 bases and 5 bases, with 15 bases remaining between them. The CDR3 consists of 14 residues. CDR1 is MGHDK and CDR2 is SYGVNS in the germline V gene. The CDR3 here is CASSPRDRRTEAFF. The CDR3 region has the DNA TGTGCCAGCAGTCCCCGAGACAGGCGTACTGAAGCTTTCTTT.

This chain uses TRBV6-6 with TRBJ2-5; perhaps TRBD1 as D (6 bases). The CDR3 is made up of 12 amino acids. Germline V lookup: CDR1 MNHNY, CDR2 SVGAGI (reference sequence). V was shortened by 6 bases and J by 3 bases, with 8 bases between the two germline ends. The CDR3 loop reads CASSNREETQYF. CDR3 in DNA: TGTGCCAGCAGCAACAGGGAAGAGACCCAGTACTTC.

This rearrangement joins TRBV4-3 to TRBJ1-3, with D perhaps TRBD1 (5 bases). Trimming removed 0 bases from V and 0 bases from J, with 15 bases in between. Per the germline V gene, CDR1 is LGHNA and CDR2 is YSLEER. This CDR3 is built from 18 residues. The CDR3 sequence: CASSQEKGRAHSGNTIYF. CDR3 sequence (DNA): TGCGCCAGCAGCCAAGAGAAGGGACGGGCCCACTCTGGAAACACCATATATTTT.

The chain carries TRBV2 and TRBJ2-5, with D possibly matching TRBD2 (7 bases). CDR1 and CDR2 (germline): SNHLY, FYNNEI. The CDR3 loop spans 13 amino acids. Trimming shortened V by 8 bases and J by 6 bases, and 16 bases separated the two germline ends. The CDR3, as DNA: TGTGCCAGCGGACTAGGGGGAAGTCAGACCCAGTACTTC. Its protein product is CASGLGGSQTQYF.

The rearrangement links TRBV27 to TRBJ2-5, with D perhaps matching TRBD2 (6 bases). Per germline, CDR1 MNHEY and CDR2 SMNVEV (reference sequence). The V and J ends lost 0 bases and 5 bases respectively, with 13 bases between them. This CDR3 spans 15 amino acids. The CDR3 DNA is TGTGCCAGCAGTTTATCGCGGGGCAGGAACGAGACCCAGTACTTC. Its protein is CASSLSRGRNETQYF.

A note on this clone: This sample includes further DNA sequences coding for the same CDR3. The rearrangement uses TRBV27 and TRBJ2-1; TRBD2 aligns across 14 bases. CDR1 and CDR2 (germline): MNHEY, SMNVEV (reference sequence). The CDR3 has 15 amino acids. The junction had 3 bases not matched to a gene; V was cut back by 4 bases and J by 7 bases. The CDR3 nucleotides read TGTGCCAGCAGTTCCGGGACTAGCGGGAGAAATGAGCAGTTCTTC. This gives the protein CASSSGTSGRNEQFF.

This sequence joins TRBV5-6 and TRBJ1-2; maybe TRBD1 (5 bases). The CDR3 contains 16 residues. Germline-derived CDR1 and CDR2 are SGHDT and YYEEEE. V gave up 0 bases and J gave up 4 bases, with 16 bases separating them. The CDR3 sequence: CASSLAGQGGGYGYTF. The CDR3 DNA follows: TGTGCCAGCAGCTTGGCTGGGCAGGGTGGGGGCTATGGCTACACCTTC.

The chain is built from TRBV28 and TRBJ1-2, with 9 bases aligning to TRBD1. Germline CDR1 reads MDHEN; CDR2 reads SYDVKM. Trimming took 7 bases from V and 4 from J; bases not matched to a gene: 16. The CDR3 has 17 amino acids. CDR3 in DNA: TGTGCCAGCACCACAGTCTGGGAGACAGGGGGATCCTATGGCTACACCTTC. Protein sequence: CASTTVWETGGSYGYTF.

This chain joins TRBV27 and TRBJ2-3, with D perhaps given as TRBD1 or TRBD2 (5 bases each). Trimming cost V 4 bases and J 2 bases, with 16 bases left between them. Germline values: CDR1 MNHEY, CDR2 SMNVEV (reference sequence). This CDR3 region has 16 residues. CDR3 loop: CASSSMGVQYTDTQYF. The CDR3 DNA reads TGTGCCAGCAGTTCCATGGGGGTCCAATACACAGATACGCAGTATTTT.

The chain recombines TRBV6-5 with TRBJ2-1; 9 bases fit TRBD1. The CDR3 runs 14 residues. V dropped 5 bases and J dropped 2; count of bases not matched to a gene: 1. Germline V gene sequence: CDR1 MNHEY, CDR2 SVGAGI. In nucleotides, the CDR3 is TGTGCCAGCAGTGACAGGGGGGCCTACAATGAGCAGTTCTTC. Encoded protein: CASSDRGAYNEQFF.

Details on this clone: Distinct nucleotide sequences in the sample also encode this CDR3. V usage is TRBV5-6 and J usage is TRBJ1-5, with D hard to call. Trimming took off 2 bases at V and 7 bases at J, with 7 bases between the two ends. Germline lookup yields CDR1 SGHDT and CDR2 YYEEEE. This CDR3 contains 12 residues. The DNA of the CDR3 is TGTGCCAGCAGCTTTGGGAGCCAGCCCCAGCATTTT. It codes for CASSFGSQPQHF.

CDR3 amino acids: CASSPQGNTEAFF. The DNA of the CDR3 is TGTGCCAGCAGCCCGCAGGGAAACACTGAAGCTTTCTTT. The chain combines TRBV5-6 with TRBJ1-1, with D possibly matching TRBD1 (5 bases). Germline-derived CDR1 and CDR2 are SGHDT and YYEEEE. This CDR3 region has 13 residues. V was cut by 4 bases and J by 2 bases, with 9 bases left in between.

V is TRBV7-6 and J is TRBJ2-7, with D perhaps TRBD2 (5 bases). With 0 bases removed from V and 2 bases from J, the gap between germline ends came to 11 bases. Germline V gene data show CDR1 as SGHVS and CDR2 as FNYEAQ. This CDR3 region has 15 residues. The DNA for the CDR3 is TGTGCCAGCAGCTTAGCGCAGAGCGGCACCTACGAGCAGTACTTC. This encodes CASSLAQSGTYEQYF.

In the case of this clone: This specimen includes other DNA sequences encoding the same CDR3. CDR3: CASSSTYEQYF. CDR3 DNA sequence: TGTGCCAGCAGCTCGACCTACGAGCAGTACTTC. This sequence joins TRBV11-2 and TRBJ2-7; no reliable D call. Germline V gives CDR1 SGHAT, CDR2 FQNNGV. The CDR3 runs 11 residues. V lost 4 bases and J 2 bases, leaving 3 bases between the germline ends.

This clone was detected a few times. V is TRBV11-2 and J is TRBJ1-4; no definite D call. V was cut by 5 bases and J by 11 bases, with 18 bases left in between. This CDR3 has 14 residues. Germline-derived CDR1 and CDR2 are SGHAT and FQNNGV. The CDR3 is CASSRERLSDKLFF. CDR3 bases: TGTGCCAGCAGCCGAGAGAGATTAAGCGACAAACTGTTTTTT.

This clone was found a few times. This chain links TRBV29-1 with TRBJ1-2; weak D call: TRBD1 (5 bases). CDR3 length: 12 amino acids. The ends were cut back, 4 bases at V and 7 bases at J, with 13 bases in the middle. The germline V gene has CDR1 SQVTM and CDR2 ANQGSEA. CDR3 coding DNA: TGCAGCGTTGTTCGGGGGTCTGGTGGCTACACCTTC. This sequence encodes CSVVRGSGGYTF.

A note on this clone: Different DNA sequences within this sample yield the same CDR3. The V call is TRBV7-6, the J call TRBJ2-7; D might be TRBD2 (6 bases). CDR3 length: 13 amino acids. Germline V gene sequence: CDR1 SGHVS, CDR2 FNYEAQ. V was clipped by 3 bases and J by 2 bases, with 8 bases between them. The CDR3 protein is CASSFGGTYEQYF. In nucleotides, the CDR3 is TGTGCCAGCAGCTTTGGGGGGACCTACGAGCAGTACTTC.

V gene TRBV5-1 combines with J gene TRBJ2-3; no clear D. V lost 4 bases and J lost 2, with 11 bases in between. The CDR3 sequence is 14 residues long. The germline CDR1 and CDR2 sequences are SGHRS and YFSETQ. The CDR3 region has the DNA TGCGCCAGCAGCCTACCCTCCAACACAGATACGCAGTATTTT. Residues: CASSLPSNTDTQYF.

The chain uses TRBV13 and TRBJ1-5; D call uncertain. From germline, CDR1 is PRHDT and CDR2 FYEKMQ (reference sequence). The V end was cut by 3 bases, the J end by 2 bases, with 5 bases between. The CDR3 loop spans 13 amino acids. CDR3 nucleotide sequence: TGTGCCAGCAGCTTCCTAGGCAATCAGCCCCAGCATTTT. Protein sequence: CASSFLGNQPQHF.

V and J are TRBV9 and TRBJ2-2, with TRBD2 matching 14 bases. There are 16 residues in the CDR3. The junction had 5 bases not matched to a gene; V was cut back by 4 bases and J by 6 bases. Per germline, CDR1 SGDLS and CDR2 YYNGEE. For the CDR3, the DNA is TGTGCCAGCAGCTCCGGACTAGCGGGAGGATCCGGGGAGCTGTTTTTT. Amino acid sequence: CASSSGLAGGSGELFF. Together with reference TRBV9 and TRBJ2-2, the CDR3 gives the full variable domain: DSGVTQTPKHLITATGQRVTLRCSPRSGDLSVYWYQQSLDQGLQFLIQYYNGEERAKGNILERFSAQQFPDLHSELNLSSLELGDSALYFCASSSGLAGGSGELFFGEGSRLTVL.

V gene TRBV13 combines with J gene TRBJ2-2, with TRBD1 identical over 9 bases. Trimming cost V 5 bases and J 4 bases; bases outside gene matches: 8. Germline assignment: CDR1 PRHDT and CDR2 FYEKMQ (reference sequence). CDR3 length: 16 amino acids. CDR3 residues: CASSHNRGQGTGELFF. CDR3 DNA sequence: TGTGCCAGCAGCCATAACAGGGGACAGGGCACCGGGGAGCTGTTTTTT. Full variable domain (remainder filled in from reference TRBV13 and TRBJ2-2): AAGVIQSPRHLIKEKRETATLKCYPIPRHDTVYWYQQGPGQDPQFLISFYEKMQSDKGSIPDRFSAQQFSDYHSELNMSSLELGDSALYFCASSHNRGQGTGELFFGEGSRLTVL.

J is TRBJ1-6 and V is TRBV19, with TRBD1 matching 8 bases. The CDR3 length is 14 residues. Germline V lookup: CDR1 LNHDA, CDR2 SQIVND (reference sequence). J gave up 10 bases and V 6 bases, and 8 bases lay outside the gene matches. The CDR3: CASSPGQGSSPLHF. The DNA for the CDR3 is TGTGCCAGTAGCCCCGGACAGGGTAGCTCACCCCTCCACTTT. Based on the CDR3 plus reference TRBV19 and TRBJ1-6, the full variable domain is DGGITQSPKYLFRKEGQNVTLSCEQNLNHDAMYWYRQDPGQGLRLIYYSQIVNDFQKGDIAEGYSVSREKKESFPLTVTSAQKNPTAFYLCASSPGQGSSPLHFGNGTRLTVT.